The clone carrying this TCR beta chain was seen repeatedly, ten times or more. With 1 base removed from V and 11 bases from J, the gap between germline ends came to 8 bases. Germline assignment: CDR1 SEHNR and CDR2 FQNEAQ (reference sequence). The CDR3 loop spans 11 amino acids. This sample stems from a study of glioma-infiltrating T cells. Using RNA template, CDR3s of TCR alpha and beta were amplified with iRepertoire arm-PCR. Via MiXCR, TCRdb re-called the multiplex PCR reads, giving one row per CDR3 protein. The sample shows some 40,000 distinct CDR3 sequences, 20% to 25% of them seen only once. Sequenced input: glioma tissue, nonneoplastic brain tissue, or PBMCs (not recorded which). The chain links TRBV7-9 to TRBJ1-1; D is ambiguous. The sequence was obtained from a human donor with low-grade glioma or glioblastoma, undergoing nonglioma brain surgery, or in good health (not recorded which). CDR3 sequence reads: CASSLVLGAFF. In nucleotides, the CDR3 is TGTGCCAGCAGCTTAGTCCTCGGCGCTTTCTTT.